This T cell receptor (beta chain) is from a study of cytomegalovirus exposure and HLA in healthy donors. V gave up 1 base and J gave up 6 bases; unmatched junction bases: 1. CDR3 length: 12 residues. Germline V gene lookup returns CDR1 SGHNT and CDR2 YYREEE (reference sequence). The PCR used 60 Vbeta and 13 Jbeta primers. Some clones are missing from TCRdb's copy, which holds only in-frame ones; the method was immunoSEQ multiplex PCR. The top ten hold approximately 9.7% of the sample, which has approximately 150,000 clones, around four fifths seen once. Healthy donors of bone marrow made up the group.

The genes are TRBV5-4 and TRBJ2-7; 7 nucleotides agree with TRBD1. Sample: PBMCs. The TCR originated in a woman aged 55-70 years in good health and CMV-seropositive. In DNA, the CDR3 is TGTGCCAGCAGCTTGAGGGGGCGCGAGCAGTACTTC. Amino acid sequence: CASSLRGREQYF.